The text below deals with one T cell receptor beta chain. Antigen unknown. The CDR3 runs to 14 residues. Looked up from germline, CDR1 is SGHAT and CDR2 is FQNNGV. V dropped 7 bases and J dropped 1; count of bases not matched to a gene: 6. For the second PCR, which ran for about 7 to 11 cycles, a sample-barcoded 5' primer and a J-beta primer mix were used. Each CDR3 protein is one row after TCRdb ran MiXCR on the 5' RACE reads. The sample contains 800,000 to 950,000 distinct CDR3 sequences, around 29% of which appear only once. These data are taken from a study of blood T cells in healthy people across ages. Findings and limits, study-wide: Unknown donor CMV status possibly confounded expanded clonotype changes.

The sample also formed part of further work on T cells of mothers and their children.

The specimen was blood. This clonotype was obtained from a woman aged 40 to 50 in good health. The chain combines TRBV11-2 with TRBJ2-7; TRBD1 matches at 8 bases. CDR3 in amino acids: CASTQGQASYEQYF. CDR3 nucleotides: TGTGCCAGCACCCAGGGACAGGCATCCTACGAGCAGTACTTC.